These 21 T cell receptor beta chains came from one sample sequenced in a study of cytomegalovirus exposure and HLA in healthy donors. The PCR had 60 Vbeta and 13 Jbeta primers. The assay was immunoSEQ multiplex PCR, and TCRdb's table has in-frame clones only and misses some. The sample has 140,000 or so clones; over 65% are singletons. Input material: PBMCs. The origin of the receptors is a female donor in good health and CMV-seronegative.

The V and J genes are TRBV28 and TRBJ1-5; 11 bases are a match to TRBD1. This CDR3 has 14 amino acids. V lost 5 bases and J lost 6; bases outside the gene matches: 3. Germline V lookup: CDR1 MDHEN, CDR2 SYDVKM. The CDR3 region has the DNA TGTGCCAGCAGTGGACAGGGGGCAGGTCAGCCCCAGCATTTT. Protein sequence: CASSGQGAGQPQHF.

The rearrangement links TRBV2 to TRBJ1-1; 9 bases map to TRBD1. The V gene end was trimmed by 4 bases and the J gene end by 5 bases; junction bases not matched to a gene: 5. The CDR3 has 14 amino acids. The V gene's germline CDR1 is SNHLY and CDR2 FYNNEI. The CDR3 loop is CASSVTGGGTEAFF. The CDR3 DNA sequence: TGTGCCAGCAGTGTGACAGGGGGAGGGACTGAAGCTTTCTTT.

The chain joins TRBV7-3 to TRBJ2-3, with 12 positions matching TRBD2. V dropped 5 bases and J dropped 8; count of bases not matched to a gene: 11. The CDR3 runs 16 residues. Germline loops: CDR1 SGHTA, CDR2 FQGTGA. CDR3 region: CASSRLAGEIMGTQYF. The DNA of the CDR3 is TGTGCCAGCAGCCGACTAGCGGGAGAGATCATGGGTACGCAGTATTTT.

The V call is TRBV27, the J call TRBJ2-7; tentatively, D is TRBD1 (5 bases). The CDR3 loop spans 13 amino acids. CDR1 is MNHEY and CDR2 is SMNVEV in the germline V gene (reference sequence). V lost 6 bases, J lost 0 bases, and 9 bases lay in between. DNA for the CDR3: TGTGCCAGCAGACAGGCGAGCTCCTACGAGCAGTACTTC. This translates into CASRQASSYEQYF.

A few counts support this clone. The chain recombines TRBV6-5 with TRBJ1-1, with D tentatively TRBD1 (5 bases). V lost 8 bases and J 6 bases, leaving 22 bases between the germline ends. Germline V gene sequence: CDR1 MNHEY, CDR2 SVGAGI. There are 15 residues in the CDR3. The CDR3 DNA follows: TGTGCCAGCCATAAGGCCCCCGGGGGGTCGGCTGAAGCTTTCTTT. Encoded protein: CASHKAPGGSAEAFF.

The J gene is TRBJ2-1, the V gene TRBV5-1, with TRBD2 matching 11 bases. The CDR3 is 16 residues long. Looked up from germline, CDR1 is SGHRS and CDR2 is YFSETQ. J was trimmed by 5 bases and V by 3 bases; bases with no gene match: 7. The CDR3 region has the DNA TGCGCCAGCAGCTCGGGACTAGCGGAGCCAAACAATGAGCAGTTCTTC. Translation: CASSSGLAEPNNEQFF.

This rearrangement joins TRBV28 to TRBJ1-1; weak D call: TRBD1 (5 bases). Germline V gene sequence: CDR1 MDHEN, CDR2 SYDVKM. The CDR3 runs to 17 residues. V was cut by 1 base and J by 1 base, with 16 bases left in between. CDR3 DNA sequence: TGTGCCAGCAGTTTATATTTGGCGGGACGGGGGAACACTGAAGCTTTCTTT. Translation: CASSLYLAGRGNTEAFF.

The chain employs TRBV10-3 and TRBJ2-2, with D possibly matching TRBD2 (6 bases). The V gene lost 2 bases and the J gene lost 2 bases, with 15 bases spanning the gap. CDR1 and CDR2 (germline): ENHRY, SYGVKD. This CDR3 is 17 amino acids long. The CDR3 here is CAISEPGTFTNTGELFF. CDR3 DNA: TGTGCCATCAGTGAGCCCGGGACTTTTACCAACACCGGGGAGCTGTTTTTT.

V usage is TRBV28 and J usage is TRBJ2-3; 9 bases align to TRBD1. Germline lookup yields CDR1 MDHEN and CDR2 SYDVKM. CDR3 length: 16 amino acids. V was pared by 4 bases and J by 2 bases, with 7 bases of the junction left unmatched. The CDR3 DNA is TGTGCCAGCAGTTCCCTCGGACAGGGGACCACAGATACGCAGTATTTT. Its translation is CASSSLGQGTTDTQYF.

The chain joins TRBV2 to TRBJ1-6, with TRBD1 matching 7 bases. There are 13 residues in the CDR3. The germline gives CDR1 SNHLY, CDR2 FYNNEI. Germline trimming cut 11 bases from V and 5 bases from J; bases unmatched to any gene: 6. CDR3 nucleotides: TGTGCCGTTGGGACAGACAATAATTCACCCCTCCACTTT. Its translation: CAVGTDNNSPLHF.

The chain combines TRBV7-2 with TRBJ2-2; a possible D gene is TRBD2 (5 bases). The CDR3 sequence is 14 residues long. V lost 1 base to trimming and J lost 6 bases, with 9 bases between them. Germline V gene data show CDR1 as SGHTA and CDR2 as FQGNSA. The DNA of the CDR3 is TGTGCCAGCAGCTTAGGCGGCGGGTCCGGGGAGCTGTTTTTT. Protein sequence: CASSLGGGSGELFF.

The rearrangement uses TRBV6-1 and TRBJ1-2; TRBD1 matches at 8 bases. The germline V gene has CDR1 MNHNS and CDR2 SASEGT. The CDR3 length is 13 residues. The V segment lost 8 bases and the J segment 4 bases; nucleotides outside the gene matches: 6. In DNA, the CDR3 is TGTGCCAGCGAGGGACAGGCTATCTATGGCTACACCTTC. Translated: CASEGQAIYGYTF.

Relative to its sample, this clone is medium-sized. V usage is TRBV2 and J usage is TRBJ1-6, with D unresolved. Trimming took 8 bases from V and 2 from J, leaving 7 bases between them. Germline lookup yields CDR1 SNHLY and CDR2 FYNNEI. The length of the CDR3 is 13 residues. The CDR3 bases are TGTGCCAGCGGGGAGGCCTATAATTCACCCCTCCACTTT. Its protein product is CASGEAYNSPLHF.

This chain joins TRBV7-2 and TRBJ1-5, with 7 bases lining up with TRBD1. There are 14 residues in the CDR3. Germline CDR1 is SGHTA and CDR2 is FQGNSA. J gave up 5 bases and V 8 bases, and 9 bases lay outside the gene matches. The CDR3 protein is CASGPGQRDQPQHF. DNA of the CDR3: TGTGCCAGCGGGCCGGGACAGAGAGATCAGCCCCAGCATTTT. Full variable domain (remainder filled in from reference TRBV7-2 and TRBJ1-5): GAGVSQSPSNKVTEKGKDVELRCDPISGHTALYWYRQSLGQGLEFLIYFQGNSAPDKSGLPSDRFSAERTGGSVSTLTIQRTQQEDSAVYLCASGPGQRDQPQHFGDGTRLSIL.

This clone appeared once. The J gene is TRBJ1-5, the V gene TRBV5-1; tentatively, D is TRBD1 (6 bases). CDR1 and CDR2 from the germline V gene are SGHRS and YFSETQ. The CDR3 has 14 residues. Between the trimmed V and J ends, which lost 4 bases and 3 bases, there was a span of 11 bases. CDR3 coding DNA: TGCGCCAGCAGCCTTGGGGGCTTCAATCAGCCCCAGCATTTT. Protein sequence: CASSLGGFNQPQHF.

The J gene is TRBJ2-3, the V gene TRBV6-1, with D possibly being TRBD2 (7 bases). The CDR3 consists of 13 residues. Germline V CDR1 and CDR2: MNHNS, SASEGT. The V end was cut by 8 bases, the J end by 7 bases, with 16 bases between. CDR3 sequence reads: CASELKGGNTQYF. DNA of the CDR3: TGTGCCAGCGAACTTAAGGGGGGGAATACGCAGTATTTT.

V gene TRBV29-1 combines with J gene TRBJ2-3; 7 bases are shared with TRBD2. Unmatched junction bases numbered 6, after V lost 6 bases and J lost 0 bases. Per the germline V gene, CDR1 is SQVTM and CDR2 is ANQGSEA. This CDR3 region has 14 residues. The CDR3 nucleotides read TGCAGCGTCAAGGGAGCGGGAAGCACAGATACGCAGTATTTT. Its translation: CSVKGAGSTDTQYF.

The sample holds one count of this clone. The chain carries TRBV5-1 and TRBJ2-5, with TRBD1 matching over 7 bases. CDR1 SGHRS and CDR2 YFSETQ come from the germline V gene. The CDR3 consists of 14 residues. Trimming took 3 bases from V and 4 from J; bases not matched to a gene: 6. CDR3 nucleotides: TGCGCCAGCAGCTACAGGGGAATCCCAGAGACCCAGTACTTC. The encoded protein is CASSYRGIPETQYF. Full variable domain (rest looked up from reference TRBV5-1 and TRBJ2-5): KAGVTQTPRYLIKTRGQQVTLSCSPISGHRSVSWYQQTPGQGLQFLFEYFSETQRNKGNFPGRFSGRQFSNSRSEMNVSTLELGDSALYLCASSYRGIPETQYFGPGTRLLVL.

The rearrangement links TRBV4-3 to TRBJ2-3; 7 bases align to TRBD1. The CDR3 extends over 14 amino acids. V lost 4 bases and J lost 4; bases outside the gene matches: 5. Germline CDR1 LGHNA, CDR2 YSLEER. The CDR3 nucleotides read TGCGCCAGCAGCCGCAACAGGGGCTCAGATACGCAGTATTTT. Its protein product is CASSRNRGSDTQYF.

The V gene is TRBV29-1, the J gene TRBJ1-2; TRBD1 matches at 7 bases. The ends lost 7 bases at V and 3 bases at J; junction bases unmatched: 14. CDR1 is SQVTM and CDR2 is ANQGSEA in the germline V gene. This CDR3 contains 15 residues. CDR3 in DNA: TGCAGCGCTGGTAGCAGGGGAGACAGGGACTATGGCTACACCTTC. Its protein product is CSAGSRGDRDYGYTF.

The V call is TRBV11-3, the J call TRBJ2-1; 10 bases are a match to TRBD2. This CDR3 contains 18 residues. Trimming at V came to 1 base and at J to 14 bases, leaving 20 bases not matched to a gene. The germline gives CDR1 SGHNT, CDR2 YENEEA. The CDR3 DNA is TGTGCCAGCAGCTTAGTAGTTCCTAGCGGGAGCTCCTCGCCGGAGAAGTTCTTC. This codes for CASSLVVPSGSSSPEKFF.